This T cell receptor beta chain derives from a study of T cell changes during pregnancy in multiple sclerosis. The CDR3 sequence is 14 residues long. Germline V gene data show CDR1 as MNHNY and CDR2 as SVGAGI (reference sequence). After removal of 5 bases from V and 6 bases from J, the junction contained 8 bases not matched to a gene. Clones were read by immunoSEQ multiplex PCR, and TCRdb kept only the in-frame ones, dropping some. The sample includes about 51,000 clones, 93% of them seen just once. This receptor was identified in a female donor with multiple sclerosis, enrolled in a pregnancy study. The sample in question was peripheral blood, obtained in the second trimester of pregnancy. The chain employs TRBV6-6 and TRBJ2-7; 9 nucleotides agree with TRBD2. Here the CDR3 reads CASSTGTSLPEQYF. The CDR3, as DNA: TGTGCCAGCAGTACCGGGACTAGCCTTCCCGAGCAGTACTTC.